This note documents a single TCR beta chain sequence. Clones were sequenced by immunoSEQ multiplex PCR, and TCRdb holds only the in-frame ones, with some missing. This sample has about 97,000 clones, with about 85% found just once. With 4 bases removed from V and 7 bases from J, the gap between germline ends came to 13 bases. The CDR3 length is 13 residues. Germline CDR1 reads SQVTM; CDR2 reads ANQGSEA. The sample belongs to a study of T cell responses to AZD1222 COVID-19 vaccine. The starting material was peripheral blood, obtained on day 0 of AZD1222 vaccination. The receptor's source is an adult in good health. The chain carries TRBV29-1 and TRBJ1-4, with D perhaps TRBD1 (5 bases). CDR3 residues: CSVGQGKGEKLFF. The CDR3 DNA reads TGCAGCGTTGGGCAGGGTAAGGGTGAAAAACTGTTTTTT.